A selection of T cell receptor beta chains follows, all from one sample in a study of blood T cell repertoires in COVID-19. Measured with immunoSEQ multiplex PCR; TCRdb has only the in-frame clones, and not every one. Of around 47,000 clones in the sample, approximately 80% are singletons; the top ten hold roughly 7.1%. The sequenced material came from peripheral blood. These receptors came from a man aged 70-80 years with active COVID-19. Each CDR3 is given with its conserved first and last residue. Fields, in order: D gene, clone size, J gene, V gene, CDR3 protein, CDR3 DNA. The D gene is left open where the match is weak. Clone size appears in some rows only: once, few, many, or a class for an expanded clone.

>TRBD1|-|TRBJ1-2|TRBV27
CASSFTGVNGYTF
TGTGCCAGCAGTTTTACAGGGGTCAACGGCTACACCTTC
>-|once|TRBJ1-6|TRBV19
CASTPGESYSPLHF
TGTGCCAGTACCCCAGGGGAATCCTATTCACCCCTCCACTTT
>TRBD2|-|TRBJ2-1|TRBV30
CAGSGGSSYNEQFF
TGTGCCGGATCGGGCGGGAGCTCCTACAATGAGCAGTTCTTC
>TRBD1|once|TRBJ1-4|TRBV6-5
CASIPGQGYEKLFF
TGTGCCAGCATACCGGGACAGGGGTATGAAAAACTGTTTTTT
>TRBD1|-|TRBJ1-4|TRBV9
CASSTGQEIEKLFF
TGTGCCAGCAGCACTGGACAGGAAATAGAAAAACTGTTTTTT
>-|-|TRBJ1-6|TRBV6-5
CASSYGRDYNSPLHF
TGTGCCAGCAGTTACGGCAGGGACTATAATTCACCCCTCCACTTT
>-|-|TRBJ1-5|TRBV5-1
CASSLGEHSNQPQHF
TGCGCCAGCAGCTTGGGGGAGCATAGCAATCAGCCCCAGCATTTT
>-|-|TRBJ1-2|TRBV4-3
CASSQERGTGYTF
TGCGCCAGCAGCCAAGAAAGGGGGACTGGCTACACCTTC
>-|-|TRBJ1-4|TRBV7-9
CASSLDTGNEKLFF
TGTGCCAGCAGCTTGGACACGGGTAATGAAAAACTGTTTTTT
>TRBD2|-|TRBJ2-7|TRBV7-8
CASSSAGGAYEQYF
TGTGCCAGCAGCTCGGCGGGGGGCGCTTACGAGCAGTACTTC
>TRBD2|-|TRBJ2-3|TRBV13
CASSRGTSPTDTQYF
TGTGCCAGCAGCCGAGGGACTAGCCCGACAGATACGCAGTATTTT
>-|-|TRBJ2-1|TRBV10-3
CAISENSGVEQFF
TGTGCCATCAGTGAGAATAGCGGCGTGGAGCAGTTCTTC
>-|-|TRBJ2-6|TRBV4-3
CASSQDNSGSGANVLTF
TGCGCCAGCAGCCAAGATAATTCGGGGTCTGGGGCCAACGTCCTGACTTTC
>TRBD1|-|TRBJ2-3|TRBV4-3
CASSRRGPPSTDTQYF
TGCGCCAGCAGCCGAAGGGGGCCTCCTAGCACAGATACGCAGTATTTT
>TRBD1|-|TRBJ1-4|TRBV5-1
CASSLGGGLANEKLFF
TGCGCCAGCAGCTTGGGAGGGGGCTTGGCTAATGAAAAACTGTTTTTT
>-|once|TRBJ1-1|TRBV18
CASSPAPDTEAFF
TGTGCCAGCTCACCCGCTCCGGACACTGAAGCTTTCTTT
>-|-|TRBJ1-1|TRBV9
CASSVGLWDTTPNTEAFF
TGTGCCAGCAGCGTGGGCCTTTGGGACACCACTCCTAACACTGAAGCTTTCTTT
>TRBD1|once|TRBJ1-4|TRBV3-1/TRBV3-2
CASSRTGGNEKLFF
TGTGCCAGCAGCCGGACAGGGGGCAATGAAAAACTGTTTTTT
>TRBD1|once|TRBJ2-1|TRBV2
CASTRDRGFNEQFF
TGTGCCAGCACTAGGGACAGGGGGTTCAATGAGCAGTTCTTC
>-|-|TRBJ1-2|TRBV19
CASRNDRFGYTF
TGTGCCAGTAGAAACGACAGATTTGGCTACACCTTC
>-|-|TRBJ1-2|TRBV12-3/TRBV12-4
CASSLERNYGYTF
TGTGCCAGCAGTTTAGAGCGCAACTATGGCTACACCTTC
>-|-|TRBJ2-5|TRBV24-1
CATASRVEETQYF
TGTGCCACAGCCTCCAGGGTCGAAGAGACCCAGTACTTC
>-|-|TRBJ1-5|TRBV19
CASSVLNQPQHF
TGTGCCAGTAGTGTTCTCAATCAGCCCCAGCATTTT
>-|once|TRBJ1-2|TRBV29-1
CSVTQGPYGYTF
TGCAGCGTGACACAGGGCCCATATGGCTATACCTTC
>-|-|TRBJ1-1|TRBV3-1/TRBV3-2
CASSPPGGGTEAFF
TGTGCCAGCAGCCCCCCGGGGGGAGGGACTGAAGCTTTCTTT
>-|-|TRBJ1-5|TRBV6-5
CASSYSGTSRPQHF
TGTGCCAGCAGTTACTCGGGGACTTCCAGGCCCCAGCATTTT
>-|few|TRBJ1-1|TRBV2
CASNQGMDGAFF
TGTGCCAGCAACCAGGGTATGGATGGAGCTTTCTTT
>-|-|TRBJ2-2|TRBV25-1
CASSDVRGNTGELFF
TGTGCCAGCAGTGATGTTCGGGGAAACACCGGGGAGCTGTTTTTT
>TRBD1|once|TRBJ1-2|TRBV6-1
CASSGTGGGQGVGYGYTF
TGTGCCAGCAGTGGGACAGGGGGGGGACAGGGCGTTGGCTATGGCTACACCTTC
>-|-|TRBJ2-7|TRBV18
CASSPVGADYEQYF
TGTGCCAGCTCACCGGTGGGGGCGGACTACGAGCAGTACTTC
>-|once|TRBJ2-3|TRBV19
CASSNPGQVMDTQYF
TGTGCCAGTAGTAACCCAGGCCAAGTAATGGATACGCAGTATTTT
>TRBD2|-|TRBJ2-2|TRBV5-1
CASSLGAGGHTGELFF
TGCGCCAGCAGCTTGGGCGCGGGGGGCCACACCGGGGAGCTGTTTTTT
>TRBD1|-|TRBJ1-4|TRBV5-4
CASSSGGRNEKLFF
TGTGCCAGCAGCTCAGGGGGCCGCAATGAAAAACTGTTTTTT
>TRBD2|medium-sized|TRBJ2-2|TRBV2
CASITRGGTGELFF
TGTGCCAGCATCACCCGCGGGGGCACCGGGGAGCTGTTTTTT
>TRBD2|-|TRBJ2-3|TRBV6-4
CASSISGPGDTQYF
TGTGCCAGCAGTATTAGCGGGCCGGGAGATACGCAGTATTTT
>-|-|TRBJ2-2|TRBV2
CASSTGQWNTGELFF
TGTGCCAGCAGTACCGGACAGTGGAACACCGGGGAGCTGTTTTTT
>-|-|TRBJ1-5|TRBV4-1
CASSPESGGNQPQHF
TGCGCCAGCAGCCCTGAGAGCGGGGGCAATCAGCCCCAGCATTTT
>TRBD1|-|TRBJ2-7|TRBV5-1
CASSAGEGQGFYEQYF
TGCGCCAGCAGCGCGGGGGAGGGACAGGGATTCTACGAGCAGTACTTC